This TCR beta chain is drawn from a study of blood T cell repertoires in COVID-19. As for the study in general: Both acute and convalescent COVID-19 samples were obtained from the United States, Italy and Spain.

This CDR3 region has 15 residues. Method: immunoSEQ multiplex PCR; TCRdb's copy keeps in-frame clones and lacks some. The sample lists approximately 120,000 clones; more than 70% were seen once. The gene calls are TRBV21-1 and TRBJ1-4. TRBV21-1 is classified as a pseudogene. This TCR came from a woman at least 80 years old with COVID-19, enrolled during active disease. The sequenced material came from peripheral blood. The CDR3 is CASSNGGEAGEKLFF. The DNA for the CDR3 is TGTGCCAGCAGCAACGGTGGAGAGGCGGGCGAAAAACTGTTTTTT.